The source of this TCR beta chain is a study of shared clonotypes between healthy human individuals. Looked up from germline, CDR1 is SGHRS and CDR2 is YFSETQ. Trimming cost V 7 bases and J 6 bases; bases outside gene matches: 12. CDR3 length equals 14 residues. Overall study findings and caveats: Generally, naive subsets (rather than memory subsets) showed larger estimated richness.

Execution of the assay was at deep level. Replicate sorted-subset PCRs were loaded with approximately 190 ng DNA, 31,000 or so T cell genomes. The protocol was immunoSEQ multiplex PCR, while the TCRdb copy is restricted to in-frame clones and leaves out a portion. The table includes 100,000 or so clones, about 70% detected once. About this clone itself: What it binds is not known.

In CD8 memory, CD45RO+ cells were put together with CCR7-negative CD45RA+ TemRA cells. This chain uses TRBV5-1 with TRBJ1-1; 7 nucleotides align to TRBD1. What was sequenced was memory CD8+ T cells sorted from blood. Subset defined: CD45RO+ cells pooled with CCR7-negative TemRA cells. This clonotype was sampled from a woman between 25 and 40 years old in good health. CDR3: CASGHTGDIAEAFF. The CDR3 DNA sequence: TGCGCCAGCGGACATACAGGGGATATCGCTGAAGCTTTCTTT.